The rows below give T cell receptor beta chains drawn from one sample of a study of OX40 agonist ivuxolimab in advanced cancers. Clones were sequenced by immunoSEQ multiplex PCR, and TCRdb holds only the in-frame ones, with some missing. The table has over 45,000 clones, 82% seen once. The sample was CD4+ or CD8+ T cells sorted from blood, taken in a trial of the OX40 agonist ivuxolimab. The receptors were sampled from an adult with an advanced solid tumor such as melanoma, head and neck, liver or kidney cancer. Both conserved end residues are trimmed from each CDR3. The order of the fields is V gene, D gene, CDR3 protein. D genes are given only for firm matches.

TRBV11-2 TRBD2 ASSASTSFTDTQY
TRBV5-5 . ASRPTGTNTEAF
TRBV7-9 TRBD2 ASSFKAGLGFPETQY
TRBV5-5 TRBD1 ASSRTGGDEKLF
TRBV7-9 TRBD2 ASSQGGGLADGITYEQY
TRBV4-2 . ASSQVTSRGQPQH
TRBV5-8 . ASSLDLRLGYGYT
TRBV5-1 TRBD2 ASKVGSGTTYEQY
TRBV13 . ASSLEKGGSYEQY
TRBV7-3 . ASSLTGSTDTQY
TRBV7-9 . ASSLDSFSEQF
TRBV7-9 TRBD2 ASSLYASGPRDGELF
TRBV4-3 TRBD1 ASSQAGGTGNSPLH
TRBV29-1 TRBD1 SVLWTGTYEQY
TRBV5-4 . ASSGGGQYYGYT
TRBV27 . ASSLDGSNTGELF
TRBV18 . ASSLLAQGRGTNEKLF
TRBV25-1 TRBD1 ASSRGTGVQPQH
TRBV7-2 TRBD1 ASSPGQGAGEQY
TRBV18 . ASSPANEQY
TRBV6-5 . ASSLLGVYGYT
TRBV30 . ACPPDRGADEKLF
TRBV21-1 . ASTGTSANTGELF
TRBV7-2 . ASRAGVSGNTIY
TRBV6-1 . ACRWAGRINEKLF
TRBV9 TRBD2 ASSVGPAGVEQY
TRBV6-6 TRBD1 ASSSRTGRTEAF
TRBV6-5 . ASSPSGLPTDTQY
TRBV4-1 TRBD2 ASSQDRGGRALSEQF
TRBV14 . ASSARSGFNSPLH
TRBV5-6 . ASRRNGGALDTQY
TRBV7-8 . ASSFSGEKLF
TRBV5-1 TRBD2 ASSRGVRQETQY
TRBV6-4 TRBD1 ASGGQVLGNQPQH
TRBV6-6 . ASSSSSQGNQPQH
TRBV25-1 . ASSEYPDSSNEKLF
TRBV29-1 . SVAAGLETQY
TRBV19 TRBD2 ASSIDRTSGEGTGELF
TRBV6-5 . ASSYSENTEAF